The 18 T cell receptor beta chains presented below share a single source sample, sequenced in a study of T cell responses to AZD1222 COVID-19 vaccine. Assay used: immunoSEQ multiplex PCR; TCRdb lists only in-frame clones, some missing. The sample yields about 130,000 clones, more than 70% seen once. The sequencing used peripheral blood, collected on day 0 of AZD1222 vaccination. These receptors were taken from an adult in good health.

CDR3: CASSSGAGGRDTQYF. Here the CDR3 DNA reads TGTGCCAGCAGTTCCGGAGCGGGGGGGAGGGATACGCAGTATTTT. J is TRBJ2-3 and V is TRBV2; TRBD2 aligns across 10 bases. CDR3 length: 15 amino acids. Germline V CDR1 and CDR2: SNHLY, FYNNEI. V lost 5 bases to trimming and J lost 6 bases; unmatched junction nucleotides: 8.

V gene TRBV7-2 combines with J gene TRBJ2-7; 13 bases align to TRBD2. Germline loops: CDR1 SGHTA, CDR2 FQGNSA. Trimming at V came to 2 bases and at J to 7 bases, leaving 11 bases not matched to a gene. There are 17 residues in the CDR3. The CDR3 nucleotides are TGTGCCAGCAGCTTAAGGACTAGCGGGAGAGGGGCTAGAGAGCAGTACTTC. The encoded protein is CASSLRTSGRGAREQYF.

The chain uses TRBV27 and TRBJ2-7; TRBD2 matches 13 bases. V dropped 0 bases and J dropped 4; count of bases not matched to a gene: 6. Germline assignment: CDR1 MNHEY and CDR2 SMNVEV (reference sequence). The CDR3 extends over 17 amino acids. The CDR3, as DNA: TGTGCCAGCAGTTTATCTTACAGACTAGCGGGAGGATACGAGCAGTACTTC. Translated, it gives CASSLSYRLAGGYEQYF.

The chain has TRBV11-2 and TRBJ2-7; D ambiguous. V was shortened by 1 base and J by 3 bases, with 4 bases between the two germline ends. CDR1 and CDR2 (germline): SGHAT, FQNNGV. The CDR3 is 12 amino acids. In DNA form, the CDR3 reads TGTGCCAGCAGCTTAGCTGACTACGAGCAGTACTTC. As protein: CASSLADYEQYF.

This clone appeared once. The chain links TRBV5-4 to TRBJ2-4, with TRBD1 as a possible D gene (7 bases). From germline, CDR1 is SGHNT and CDR2 YYREEE (reference sequence). V lost 3 bases to trimming and J lost 2 bases, with 18 bases between them. The CDR3 is made up of 17 amino acids. The CDR3 here is CASSSNPRGATKNIQYF. The CDR3 DNA follows: TGTGCCAGCAGCTCAAACCCCAGGGGGGCAACCAAAAACATTCAGTACTTC.

This clone was observed a handful of times. This chain connects TRBV18 to TRBJ2-2; possibly TRBD1 or TRBD2 for D (5 bases each). The CDR3 runs 15 residues. Germline lookup yields CDR1 KGHSH and CDR2 LQKENI. Trimming took 2 bases from V and 4 from J, leaving 11 bases between them. In DNA, the CDR3 is TGTGCCAGCTCACCAAAGCCGGGGACCACCGGGGAGCTGTTTTTT. It codes for CASSPKPGTTGELFF.

V gene TRBV2 combines with J gene TRBJ1-5; possibly TRBD1 for D (5 bases). Germline-derived CDR1 and CDR2 are SNHLY and FYNNEI. The V end lost 1 base, the J end lost 5 bases, and 9 bases lay between the germline ends. The CDR3 length is 14 residues. CDR3 coding DNA: TGTGCCAGCAGTGAAGGACAGATTTATCAGCCCCAGCATTTT. Translation gives CASSEGQIYQPQHF.

The chain employs TRBV6-4 and TRBJ1-1, with D maybe TRBD1 (5 bases). Trimming took 6 bases from V and 4 from J, leaving 18 bases between them. This CDR3 region has 15 residues. The germline V gene has CDR1 MRHNA and CDR2 SNTAGT. The CDR3 region is CASRAAAGGGTEAFF. CDR3 nucleotide sequence: TGTGCCAGCAGGGCCGCCGCCGGGGGTGGCACTGAAGCTTTCTTT.

The CDR3 reads CASSSPGTEAFF. CDR3 nucleotide sequence: TGCGCCAGCAGCTCCCCCGGTACTGAAGCTTTCTTT. The V and J genes are TRBV5-1 and TRBJ1-1; no reliable D call. V lost 3 bases and J lost 5, with 8 bases in between. The CDR3 consists of 12 residues. Germline V gene data show CDR1 as SGHRS and CDR2 as YFSETQ.

The V and J genes are TRBV2 and TRBJ1-2; D is unresolved. Germline loops: CDR1 SNHLY, CDR2 FYNNEI. Trimming pared 1 base from V and 5 bases from J, leaving 14 bases between. The CDR3 runs to 15 residues. The CDR3 sequence: CASSEVFSGEYGYTF. CDR3 bases: TGTGCCAGCAGTGAAGTATTTTCTGGGGAGTATGGCTACACCTTC.

This clone was observed once. The CDR3 DNA reads as TGTGCCAGCTCACCAACTAAAGGGGGTCGAAGCAATCAGCCCCAGCATTTT. It codes for CASSPTKGGRSNQPQHF. The chain employs TRBV18 and TRBJ1-5, with a tentative D call TRBD1 (6 bases). V was cut by 2 bases and J by 1 base, with 15 bases left in between. The CDR3 loop spans 17 amino acids. The V gene's germline CDR1 is KGHSH and CDR2 LQKENI. The entire variable domain, with the rest obtained from reference TRBV18 and TRBJ1-5, is as follows: NAGVMQNPRHLVRRRGQEARLRCSPMKGHSHVYWYRQLPEEGLKFMVYLQKENIIDESGMPKERFSAEFPKEGPSILRIQQVVRGDSAAYFCASSPTKGGRSNQPQHFGDGTRLSIL.

The chain has TRBV4-1 and TRBJ1-4; D remains ambiguous. CDR1 is MGHRA and CDR2 is YSYEKL in the germline V gene. This CDR3 contains 14 residues. The V and J ends lost 1 base and 11 bases respectively, with 14 bases between them. CDR3 bases: TGCGCCAGCAGCCAAGTAGCGGAGACCAATAAACTGTTTTTT. It codes for CASSQVAETNKLFF.

This chain uses TRBV30 with TRBJ2-3; D gene unclear. CDR1 and CDR2 from the germline V gene are GTSNPN and SVGIG (reference sequence). The CDR3 runs to 13 residues. V lost 0 bases and J 4 bases, leaving 8 bases between the germline ends. CDR3 bases: TGTGCCTGGAGTGTAGGTTGGGCAGATACGCAGTATTTT. Translated, it gives CAWSVGWADTQYF.

J is TRBJ2-7 and V is TRBV7-2, with TRBD2 identical over 10 bases. The germline CDR1 and CDR2 sequences are SGHTA and FQGNSA. CDR3 length: 13 residues. The ends lost 5 bases at V and 12 bases at J; junction bases unmatched: 10. In DNA form, the CDR3 reads TGTGCCAGCAGCCCCGGATTAGCGGGGGGTCGGTACTTC. Translated, it gives CASSPGLAGGRYF.

The V gene is TRBV7-2, the J gene TRBJ2-7; TRBD1 might be the D (5 bases). Per germline, CDR1 SGHTA and CDR2 FQGNSA. The CDR3 runs to 13 residues. Between the trimmed V and J ends, which lost 5 bases and 2 bases, there was a span of 10 bases. Written as DNA, the CDR3 is TGTGCCAGCAGCCCTACAGGTCCCTACGAGCAGTACTTC. It translates to CASSPTGPYEQYF.

This rearrangement joins TRBV19 to TRBJ2-5, with a weak D call TRBD1 (6 bases). This CDR3 spans 16 amino acids. Trimming pared 1 base from V and 5 bases from J, leaving 17 bases between. Germline values: CDR1 LNHDA, CDR2 SQIVND (reference sequence). This CDR3 reads CASSIVVRGGEETQYF. The DNA for the CDR3 is TGTGCCAGTAGTATAGTGGTCAGGGGTGGTGAGGAGACCCAGTACTTC.

The CDR3 DNA reads as TGTGCCAGCAGCTTGAGCCTTCCTTTCGCCCACGAGCAGTACTTC. It specifies CASSLSLPFAHEQYF. The J gene is TRBJ2-7, the V gene TRBV7-6; D not certain. V was pared by 3 bases and J by 5 bases, with 17 bases between. The CDR3 sequence is 15 residues long. CDR1 SGHVS and CDR2 FNYEAQ come from the germline V gene.

This rearrangement joins TRBV6-5 to TRBJ1-1; no clear D gene. CDR1 and CDR2 (germline): MNHEY, SVGAGI. V lost 8 bases and J 4 bases, leaving 8 bases between the germline ends. The CDR3 covers 11 residues. The CDR3 sequence: CASSGFTEAFF. CDR3 bases: TGTGCCAGCTCGGGGTTCACTGAAGCTTTCTTT.